What follows are 18 T cell receptor beta chains derived from one specimen sequenced in a study of blood T cell repertoires in COVID-19. Some clones are missing from TCRdb's copy, which holds only in-frame ones; the method was immunoSEQ multiplex PCR. This sample has some 410,000 clones; around 89% occur once, and the top ten carry 0.95% to 1%. Sequenced sample: PBMCs or T cells enriched from blood (not recorded which). Receptors originate from a young woman with acute COVID-19.

The chain is built from TRBV18 and TRBJ2-2; TRBD1 matches at 7 bases. Losses at the gene ends were 3 bases for V and 5 bases for J; bases not matched to a gene: 3. CDR1 is KGHSH, CDR2 LQKENI, per germline. This CDR3 comprises 14 residues. The CDR3 nucleotides are TGTGCCAGCTCACCGGACAGGCAAACCGGGGAGCTGTTTTTT. It is translated as CASSPDRQTGELFF.

The chain joins TRBV19 to TRBJ1-4, with D perhaps TRBD1 (5 bases). V was cut by 7 bases and J by 2 bases, with 17 bases left in between. Germline CDR1 LNHDA, CDR2 SQIVND (reference sequence). The CDR3 length is 16 residues. The CDR3 loop reads CASTHLGGGTNEKLFF. CDR3 nucleotide sequence: TGTGCCAGTACCCACCTGGGCGGGGGTACTAATGAAAAACTGTTTTTT.

The chain joins TRBV3-1 (or the pseudogene TRBV3-2) to TRBJ1-1; the match to TRBD1 covers 7 bases. This CDR3 comprises 15 residues. J gave up 1 base and V 4 bases, and 6 bases lay outside the gene matches. CDR1 and CDR2 (germline): LGHDT, YNNKEL (reference sequence). The CDR3 is CASSPYRQGNTEAFF. DNA of the CDR3: TGTGCCAGCAGCCCATACCGACAGGGGAACACTGAAGCTTTCTTT.

This rearrangement joins TRBV7-2 to TRBJ2-1; TRBD1 matches 12 bases. The ends lost 3 bases at V and 9 bases at J; junction bases unmatched: 6. The CDR3 runs 15 residues. CDR1 is SGHTA and CDR2 is FQGNSA in the germline V gene. The CDR3 spells CASSFWDRGPREQFF. CDR3 sequence (DNA): TGTGCCAGCAGCTTCTGGGACAGGGGGCCTCGTGAGCAGTTCTTC.

A few counts support this clone. The rearrangement joins TRBV21-1 to TRBJ1-5; whether TRBD1, the table's D call, matches the DNA was not checked. TRBV21-1 is flagged as a pseudogene. The CDR3 contains 17 residues. In nucleotides, the CDR3 is TGTGCCCCCCCCCATAGCCAGGGGGAATGGAGCAATCAGCCCCAGCATTTT. Translated, it gives CAPPHSQGEWSNQPQHF.

V usage is TRBV9 and J usage is TRBJ1-6, with 7 nucleotides matching TRBD1. This CDR3 contains 15 residues. Germline V gene data show CDR1 as SGDLS and CDR2 as YYNGEE. V lost 1 base and J lost 10; bases outside the gene matches: 8. The CDR3 DNA follows: TGTGCCAGCAGCGTACAAGACAGGGTGGAATCACCCCTCCACTTT. The encoded protein is CASSVQDRVESPLHF.

The gene calls are TRBV6-5 and TRBJ1-3; no firm D call. The germline V gene has CDR1 MNHEY and CDR2 SVGAGI. Trimming took off 6 bases at V and 3 bases at J, with 9 bases between the two ends. The CDR3 is 13 residues long. CDR3 loop: CASRTTGGNTIYF. In DNA, the CDR3 is TGTGCCAGCAGAACGACTGGTGGAAACACCATATATTTT.

The gene calls are TRBV11-1 and TRBJ2-7; 8 nucleotides align to TRBD1. Germline loops: CDR1 SGHAT, CDR2 FQDESV (reference sequence). The ends lost 5 bases at V and 4 bases at J; junction bases unmatched: 4. The CDR3 is made up of 13 amino acids. This CDR3 is CASSTYRGYEQYF. Here the CDR3 DNA reads TGTGCCAGCAGCACCTACAGGGGGTACGAGCAGTACTTC.

This chain connects TRBV7-9 to TRBJ1-2; weak D call: TRBD1 (6 bases). The CDR3 consists of 16 residues. Trimming left V 5 bases short and J 8 bases short, with 24 bases between. Germline-derived CDR1 and CDR2 are SEHNR and FQNEAQ (reference sequence). This chain's CDR3 is CASSQWGLVGPGGYTF. The CDR3 DNA reads as TGTGCCAGCAGCCAATGGGGGCTAGTGGGCCCCGGAGGCTACACCTTC.

The V and J genes are TRBV12-5 and TRBJ1-1; tentative D call: TRBD1 (5 bases). Germline V gene data show CDR1 as LGHNT and CDR2 as FRNRAP. The CDR3 consists of 18 residues. V was shortened by 0 bases and J by 0 bases, with 17 bases between the two germline ends. CDR3 amino acids: CASGLVPDGRTLNTEAFF. CDR3 DNA sequence: TGTGCTAGTGGTTTGGTTCCTGATGGCAGGACACTGAACACTGAAGCTTTCTTT.

The CDR3 protein is CSVWGAGLTGNTIYF. CDR3 nucleotides: TGCAGCGTCTGGGGCGCCGGTCTTACTGGAAACACCATATATTTT. The chain has TRBV29-1 and TRBJ1-3, with D perhaps matching TRBD1 (5 bases). The length of the CDR3 is 15 residues. From germline, CDR1 is SQVTM and CDR2 ANQGSEA. Trimming took off 6 bases at V and 2 bases at J, with 17 bases between the two ends.

This clone appeared once. This chain links TRBV5-5 with TRBJ2-1; 7 bases fit TRBD1. The CDR3 extends over 14 amino acids. Germline V lookup: CDR1 SGHKS, CDR2 YYEKEE (reference sequence). V lost 5 bases and J lost 5; bases outside the gene matches: 7. The CDR3 nucleotides are TGTGCCAGCAGACCAGGGACAGAAAACAATGAGCAGTTCTTC. Protein product: CASRPGTENNEQFF.

On this clone itself: The sample holds other DNA sequences that translate to the same CDR3. The chain joins TRBV4-3 to TRBJ2-3; 11 positions match TRBD2. The germline CDR1 and CDR2 sequences are LGHNA and YSLEER. The V segment lost 1 base and the J segment 0 bases; nucleotides outside the gene matches: 3. The CDR3 has 17 residues. The CDR3 region is CASSQVLAGGSTDTQYF. CDR3 sequence (DNA): TGCGCCAGCAGCCAAGTGCTAGCGGGGGGAAGCACAGATACGCAGTATTTT.

This sequence joins TRBV10-1 and TRBJ2-7; a possible D gene is TRBD1 (5 bases). The CDR3 length is 13 residues. V was shortened by 0 bases and J by 5 bases, with 8 bases between the two germline ends. CDR1 is WNHNN, CDR2 SYGVQD, per germline (reference sequence). The CDR3 nucleotides read TGCGCCAGCAGTGAGTCGATAGGGGACGAGCAGTACTTC. It codes for CASSESIGDEQYF.

As regards this clone: Other DNA sequences from this sample encode an identical CDR3 as well. The chain is built from TRBV2 and TRBJ1-1; TRBD1 matches at 8 bases. The length of the CDR3 is 14 residues. Unmatched junction bases numbered 5, after V lost 3 bases and J lost 5 bases. The germline V gene has CDR1 SNHLY and CDR2 FYNNEI. In nucleotides, the CDR3 is TGTGCCAGCAGTGACAGGGGGCAAGGGACTGAAGCTTTCTTT. Amino acid sequence: CASSDRGQGTEAFF.

The rearrangement uses TRBV12-5 and TRBJ2-1; weak D call: TRBD1 (5 bases). V shed 2 bases and J shed 10 bases, with 6 bases lying between them. The CDR3 has 11 residues. Germline V gene lookup returns CDR1 LGHNT and CDR2 FRNRAP. In DNA form, the CDR3 reads TGTGCTAGTGGTTTGAAGGGGGAGCAGTTCTTC. Residues: CASGLKGEQFF.

This clone was seen only a few times. The chain couples TRBV19 to TRBJ1-1; 9 bases align to TRBD1. The germline V gene has CDR1 LNHDA and CDR2 SQIVND (reference sequence). The CDR3 contains 16 residues. The J segment lost 1 base and the V segment lost 4 bases, leaving 7 bases of the junction unmatched. The CDR3 protein is CASSTEGQGENTEAFF. For the CDR3, the DNA is TGTGCCAGTAGTACCGAGGGACAGGGCGAGAACACTGAAGCTTTCTTT.

V and J are TRBV10-3 and TRBJ2-5, with TRBD1 matching over 7 bases. CDR1 is ENHRY and CDR2 is SYGVKD in the germline V gene. J lost 1 base, V lost 2 bases, and 1 base had no gene match. The CDR3 has 14 amino acids. CDR3: CAISERDSQETQYF. The CDR3 nucleotides read TGTGCCATCAGTGAGAGGGACAGCCAAGAGACCCAGTACTTC.